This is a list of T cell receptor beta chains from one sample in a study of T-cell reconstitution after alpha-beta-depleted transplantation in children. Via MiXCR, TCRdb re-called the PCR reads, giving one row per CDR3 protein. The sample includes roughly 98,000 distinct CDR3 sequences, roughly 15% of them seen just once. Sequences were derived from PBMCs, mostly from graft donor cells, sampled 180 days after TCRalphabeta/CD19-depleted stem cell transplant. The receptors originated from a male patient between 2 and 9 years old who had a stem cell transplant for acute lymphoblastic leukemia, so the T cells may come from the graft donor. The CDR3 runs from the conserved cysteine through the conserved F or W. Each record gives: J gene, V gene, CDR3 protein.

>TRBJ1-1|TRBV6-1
CASSEVEGMNTEAFF
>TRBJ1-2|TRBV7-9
CASSLTQGGYGYTF
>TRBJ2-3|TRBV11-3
CASSLQGQETDTQYF
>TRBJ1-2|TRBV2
CASSVLQGSDGYTF
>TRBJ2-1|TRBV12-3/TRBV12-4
CASSSRGLASYNEQFF
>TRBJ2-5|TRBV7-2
CASSPPGGGQETQYF
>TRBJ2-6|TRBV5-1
CASNLGGTGFSGANVLTF
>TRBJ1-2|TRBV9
CASSPTFGSGSGYTF
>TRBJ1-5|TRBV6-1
CASSRGPAQPQHF
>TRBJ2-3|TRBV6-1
CASNTPGTDTQYF
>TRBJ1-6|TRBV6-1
CASQWGTGDGAPLHF
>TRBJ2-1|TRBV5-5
CASNDRQKTYNEQFF
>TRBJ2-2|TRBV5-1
CATFTGTGYTGELFF
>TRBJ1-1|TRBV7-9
CASSFKGPGDGTEAFF
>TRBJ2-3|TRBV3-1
CASRPGGATDTQYF
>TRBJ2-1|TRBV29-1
CSVELLLAGGGEQFF
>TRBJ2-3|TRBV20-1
CSARDYRGSGRTDTQYF
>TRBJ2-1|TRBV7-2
CASINIRTLTSYNEQFF
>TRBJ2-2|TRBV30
CAWSGRTSGLGELFF
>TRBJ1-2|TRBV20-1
CSARLDGYYGYTF
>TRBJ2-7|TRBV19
CASSITTAVGYYEQYF
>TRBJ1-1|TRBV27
CASRTGTGAPAFF
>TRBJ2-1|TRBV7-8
CASSVKQGYVYNEQFF
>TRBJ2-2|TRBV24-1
CATSELRGGLNTGELFF
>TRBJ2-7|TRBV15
CATSRSLSGEQYF
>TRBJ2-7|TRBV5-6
CASSATGVYEQYF
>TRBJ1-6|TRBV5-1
CASSRDRGISALHF
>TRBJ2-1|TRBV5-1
CASSLVFRENEQFF
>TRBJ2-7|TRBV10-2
CASSELYGTGAGTYEQYF
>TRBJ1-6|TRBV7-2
CASSFLSGYNSPLHF
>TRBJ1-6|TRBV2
CASRDRDRGPSQPLHF
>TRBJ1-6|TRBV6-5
CASSYRIDSPLHF
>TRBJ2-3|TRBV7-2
CASSLRGGGDTQYF